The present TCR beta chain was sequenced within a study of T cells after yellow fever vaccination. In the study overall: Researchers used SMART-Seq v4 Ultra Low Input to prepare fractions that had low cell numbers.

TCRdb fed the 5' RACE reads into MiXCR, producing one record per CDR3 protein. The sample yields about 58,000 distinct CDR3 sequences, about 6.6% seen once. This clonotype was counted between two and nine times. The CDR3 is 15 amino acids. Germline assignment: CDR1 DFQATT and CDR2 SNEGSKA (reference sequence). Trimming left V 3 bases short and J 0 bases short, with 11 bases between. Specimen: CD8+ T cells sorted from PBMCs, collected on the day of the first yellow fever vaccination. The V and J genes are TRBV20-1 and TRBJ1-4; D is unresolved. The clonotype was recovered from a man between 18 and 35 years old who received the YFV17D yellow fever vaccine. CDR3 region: CSARALLATNEKLFF. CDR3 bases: TGCAGTGCTAGGGCCCTACTTGCAACTAATGAAAAACTGTTTTTT.